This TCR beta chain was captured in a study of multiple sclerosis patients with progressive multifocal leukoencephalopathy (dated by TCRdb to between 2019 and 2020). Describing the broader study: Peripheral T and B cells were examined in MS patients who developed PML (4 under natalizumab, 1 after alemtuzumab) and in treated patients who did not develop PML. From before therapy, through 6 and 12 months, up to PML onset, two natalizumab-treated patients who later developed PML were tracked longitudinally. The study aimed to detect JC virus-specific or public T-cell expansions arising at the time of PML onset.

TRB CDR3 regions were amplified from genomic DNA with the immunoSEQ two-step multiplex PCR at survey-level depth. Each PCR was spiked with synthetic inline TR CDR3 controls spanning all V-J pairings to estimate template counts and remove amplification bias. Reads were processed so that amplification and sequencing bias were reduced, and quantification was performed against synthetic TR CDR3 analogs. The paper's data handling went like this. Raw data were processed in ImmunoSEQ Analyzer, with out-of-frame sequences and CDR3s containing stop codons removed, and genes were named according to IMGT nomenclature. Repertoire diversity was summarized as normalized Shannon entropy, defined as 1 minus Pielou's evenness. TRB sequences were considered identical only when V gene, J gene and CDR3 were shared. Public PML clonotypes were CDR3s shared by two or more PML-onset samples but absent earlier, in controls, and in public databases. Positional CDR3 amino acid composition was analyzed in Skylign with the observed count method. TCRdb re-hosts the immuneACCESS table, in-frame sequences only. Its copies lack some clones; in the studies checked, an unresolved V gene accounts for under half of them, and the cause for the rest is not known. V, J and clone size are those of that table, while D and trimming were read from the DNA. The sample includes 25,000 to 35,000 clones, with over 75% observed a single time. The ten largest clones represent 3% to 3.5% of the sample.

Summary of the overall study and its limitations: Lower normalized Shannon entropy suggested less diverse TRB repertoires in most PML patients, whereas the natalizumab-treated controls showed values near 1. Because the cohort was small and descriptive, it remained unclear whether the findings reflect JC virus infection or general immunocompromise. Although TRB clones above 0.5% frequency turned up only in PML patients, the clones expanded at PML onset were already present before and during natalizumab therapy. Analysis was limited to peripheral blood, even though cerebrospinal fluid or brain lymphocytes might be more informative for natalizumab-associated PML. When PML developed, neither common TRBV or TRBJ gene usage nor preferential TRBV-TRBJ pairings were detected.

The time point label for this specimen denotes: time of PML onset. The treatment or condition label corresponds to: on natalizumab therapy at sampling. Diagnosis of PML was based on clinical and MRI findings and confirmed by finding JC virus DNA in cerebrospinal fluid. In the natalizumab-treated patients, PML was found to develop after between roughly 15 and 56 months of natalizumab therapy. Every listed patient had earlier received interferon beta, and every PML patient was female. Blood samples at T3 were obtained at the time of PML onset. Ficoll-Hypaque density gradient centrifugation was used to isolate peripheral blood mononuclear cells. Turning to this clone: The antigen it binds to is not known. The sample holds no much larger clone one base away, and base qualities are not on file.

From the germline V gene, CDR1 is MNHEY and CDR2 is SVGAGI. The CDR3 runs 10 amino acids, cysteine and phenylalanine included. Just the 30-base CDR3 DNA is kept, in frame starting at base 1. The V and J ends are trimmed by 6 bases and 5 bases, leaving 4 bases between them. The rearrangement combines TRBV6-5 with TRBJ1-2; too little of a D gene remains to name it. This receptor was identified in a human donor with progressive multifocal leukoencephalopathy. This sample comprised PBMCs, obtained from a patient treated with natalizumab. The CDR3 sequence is CASSKYGYTF. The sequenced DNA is TGTGCCAGCAGCAAATATGGCTACACCTTC.